This TCR beta chain was captured in a study of PD-L1 blockade in urothelial cancer. Generated by immunoSEQ multiplex PCR, the TCRdb table keeps only in-frame clones and is missing some. This sample has about 88,000 clones, with more than 70% found just once. Indicated time point: pretreatment peripheral blood. The receptor was isolated from a woman older than 75 with urothelial cancer. The specimen was PBMCs, collected around atezolizumab (anti-PD-L1) treatment.

The CDR3 protein is CASSPRHSGDNEQFF. As DNA, the CDR3 is TGTGCCAGCTCACCAAGGCATAGCGGTGACAATGAGCAGTTCTTC. This chain connects TRBV18 to TRBJ2-1; a possible D gene is TRBD2 (6 bases). Deletions cut 2 bases from V and 5 bases from J, with 13 bases between. This CDR3 has 15 amino acids. Germline V gives CDR1 KGHSH, CDR2 LQKENI.